This TCR beta chain was sequenced in a study of control samples from healthy donors and cancer patients. With 5 bases removed from V and 4 bases from J, the gap between germline ends came to 17 bases. The CDR3 length is 15 residues. Germline CDR1 and CDR2: LNHNV and YYDKDF (reference sequence). Repertoires were generated with immunoSEQ multiplex PCR, while TCRdb's copy carries only in-frame clones and drops some. Here the sample spans some 130,000 clones, over 80% being singletons. The chain combines TRBV15 with TRBJ1-2; tentatively, D is TRBD1 (6 bases). Sequencing input: blood. The TCR originated in a woman between 50 and 59 years old in good health. This chain's CDR3 is CATSPGGQLLYGYTF. In DNA, the CDR3 is TGTGCCACCAGCCCCGGAGGACAGCTACTCTATGGCTACACCTTC.